The 17 T cell receptor beta chains below come from one sample, sequenced in a study of T-cell memory formation after mild COVID-19 (dated by TCRdb to the early 2020s). The library was made by 5' RACE. These reads were obtained on an Illumina NovaSeq 6000. TCRdb trimmed the raw reads at Q25, called clones with MiXCR and kept productive beta chains. Identical CDR3 protein sequences are pooled into one entry, listed with their most common genes and DNA. For this sample the table gives 450,000 or so distinct CDR3 sequences, of which around 18% were detected only once. The ten largest clones represent about 8.8% of the sample. Sequences were obtained from PBMCs or a T cell subset sorted from them (not recorded which). These receptors all stem from an adult woman who had mild COVID-19 (a few samples of this study predate the infection). The sample titles of this study are shuffled in the database, so cell type and time point are left out; the donor was told from shared clones.

This clonotype was recorded a few times. V is TRBV5-1 and J is TRBJ1-1, with D maybe TRBD1 (5 bases). The CDR3 contains 15 residues. Germline V gene sequence: CDR1 SGHRS, CDR2 YFSETQ. V shed 0 bases and J shed 1 base, with 10 bases lying between them. CDR3 residues: CASSLAQGPNTEAFF. CDR3 coding DNA: TGCGCCAGCAGCTTGGCGCAGGGCCCGAACACTGAAGCTTTCTTT.

This clonotype has a handful of counts. The V and J genes are TRBV7-9 and TRBJ2-1; 9 bases fit TRBD2. CDR1 SEHNR and CDR2 FQNEAQ come from the germline V gene (reference sequence). After removal of 5 bases from V and 10 bases from J, the junction contained 9 bases not matched to a gene. The CDR3 extends over 14 amino acids. CDR3 in amino acids: CASSRAGGRGEQFF. The DNA of the CDR3 is TGTGCCAGCAGCCGCGCGGGGGGGCGTGGAGAGCAGTTCTTC.

This clonotype was counted only a few times. The chain is built from TRBV7-3 and TRBJ2-7; possibly TRBD1 or TRBD2 for D (6 bases each). Germline loops: CDR1 SGHTA, CDR2 FQGTGA. There are 12 residues in the CDR3. V lost 3 bases and J 6 bases, leaving 9 bases between the germline ends. CDR3 bases: TGTGCCAGCAGCTTCGGGGGCGGCGAGCAGTACTTC. Translated: CASSFGGGEQYF.

The table lists this clonotype with a few counts. This chain links TRBV9 with TRBJ2-3; 7 bases are a match to TRBD1. V dropped 3 bases and J dropped 0; count of bases not matched to a gene: 10. The germline V gene encodes CDR1 SGDLS and CDR2 YYNGEE. The CDR3 totals 17 residues. CDR3: CASSASGTATSTDTQYF. DNA for the CDR3: TGTGCCAGCAGCGCCTCCGGGACAGCCACAAGCACAGATACGCAGTATTTT.

The chain combines TRBV20-1 with TRBJ2-7, with 9 bases identical to TRBD1. Germline V gene data show CDR1 as DFQATT and CDR2 as SNEGSKA (reference sequence). J was trimmed by 1 base and V by 4 bases; bases with no gene match: 5. The CDR3 sequence is 14 residues long. Written as DNA, the CDR3 is TGCAGTGCTACCGACAGGGGGGCTTCCTACGAGCAGTACTTC. Translation: CSATDRGASYEQYF.

The chain has TRBV12-3 or TRBV12-4 and TRBJ1-3; D possibly corresponds to TRBD1 (6 bases). The CDR3 runs 14 residues. V lost 1 base and J lost 8, with 12 bases in between. This chain's CDR3 is CASSLGRGGYTIYF. Written as DNA, the CDR3 is TGTGCCAGCAGTTTAGGCAGGGGAGGATACACCATATATTTT.

The chain recombines TRBV12-5 with TRBJ2-1; D remains unclear. CDR1 is LGHNT, CDR2 FRNRAP, per germline. This CDR3 comprises 14 residues. Trimming removed 1 base at V and 4 bases at J, with 8 bases between. The CDR3 loop reads CASGLGLQYNEQFF. The CDR3 DNA follows: TGTGCTAGTGGTTTGGGCCTCCAATACAATGAGCAGTTCTTC.

This clonotype has more than one count but fewer than ten. The CDR3 loop is CASSSGLREKLFF. The CDR3 DNA reads as TGTGCCAGCAGTTCAGGGTTACGCGAAAAACTGTTTTTT. The chain employs TRBV12-3 or TRBV12-4 and TRBJ1-4; a weak D match, TRBD1 (5 bases). This CDR3 is built from 13 residues. V shed 4 bases and J shed 8 bases, with 11 bases lying between them.

In its sample, this clonotype was seen a few times. The CDR3 is CASSLLPPGTSGVNEQFF. DNA for the CDR3: TGTGCCAGCAGCTTGCTCCCCCCCGGGACTAGCGGGGTTAATGAGCAGTTCTTC. V gene TRBV7-3 combines with J gene TRBJ2-1; 13 nucleotides agree with TRBD2. The V and J ends lost 3 bases and 7 bases, in that order; junction bases with no gene match: 12. The CDR3 covers 18 residues. Per germline, CDR1 SGHTA and CDR2 FQGTGA.

This clonotype was detected a few times. This rearrangement joins TRBV30 to TRBJ1-2; D possibly corresponds to TRBD1 (5 bases). V was cut by 5 bases and J by 2 bases, with 12 bases left in between. CDR1 GTSNPN and CDR2 SVGIG come from the germline V gene (reference sequence). The CDR3 sequence is 13 residues long. The CDR3: CAWGDSPNYGYTF. In DNA, the CDR3 is TGTGCCTGGGGCGACAGCCCAAACTATGGCTACACCTTC.

This clonotype was counted many times. This chain connects TRBV12-3 or TRBV12-4 to TRBJ1-1; the D gene is possibly TRBD1 (6 bases). This CDR3 region has 14 residues. V was trimmed by 6 bases and J by 2 bases, leaving 13 bases between them. CDR3 nucleotides: TGTGCCAGCAGGGGCGGCGGGGGCAACACTGAAGCTTTCTTT. Translating it yields CASRGGGGNTEAFF.

This clonotype came up a few times. This CDR3 reads CASSITLAQETQYF. The CDR3 DNA is TGTGCCAGCAGCATAACTCTAGCCCAAGAGACCCAGTACTTC. V and J are TRBV7-6 and TRBJ2-5, with D possibly TRBD2 on 5 matching bases. This CDR3 contains 14 residues. The germline V gene has CDR1 SGHVS and CDR2 FNYEAQ. The V end lost 5 bases, the J end lost 1 base, and 11 bases lay between the germline ends.

The rearrangement joins TRBV5-1 to TRBJ2-3; no reliable D call. V was trimmed by 5 bases and J by 4 bases, leaving 11 bases between them. The CDR3 covers 13 residues. Germline V gives CDR1 SGHRS, CDR2 YFSETQ. CDR3 amino acids: CASSYYSADTQYF. The CDR3 DNA reads as TGCGCCAGCAGTTACTACTCAGCAGATACGCAGTATTTT.

This rearrangement joins TRBV4-3 to TRBJ2-2; D perhaps matches TRBD2 (6 bases). The CDR3 spans 15 residues. Germline V gene lookup returns CDR1 LGHNA and CDR2 YSLEER. Trimming pared 0 bases from V and 3 bases from J, leaving 8 bases between. CDR3: CASSQEGLHTGELFF. In nucleotides, the CDR3 is TGCGCCAGCAGCCAAGAGGGACTCCACACCGGGGAGCTGTTTTTT.

There are a few counts of this clonotype. V is TRBV29-1 and J is TRBJ1-2, with 7 positions matching TRBD1. The CDR3 loop spans 13 amino acids. V was clipped by 7 bases and J by 4 bases; unmatched bases: 9. The V gene's germline CDR1 is SQVTM and CDR2 ANQGSEA. The CDR3 coding sequence is TGCAGCGCCCGGGACAGTGATAGCTATGGCTACACCTTC. Its translation is CSARDSDSYGYTF.

The sample holds many counts of this clonotype. V gene TRBV7-2 combines with J gene TRBJ2-2; a weak D match, TRBD2 (5 bases). V was pared by 5 bases and J by 5 bases, with 12 bases between. This CDR3 has 14 amino acids. CDR1 and CDR2 from the germline V gene are SGHTA and FQGNSA. CDR3 in amino acids: CASSREILTGELFF. Here the CDR3 DNA reads TGTGCCAGCAGCCGGGAAATCCTAACCGGGGAGCTGTTTTTT.

The chain recombines TRBV6-5 with TRBJ2-1; 7 nucleotides agree with TRBD2. V lost 10 bases to trimming and J lost 5 bases; unmatched junction nucleotides: 8. This CDR3 is built from 13 residues. Germline V CDR1 and CDR2: MNHEY, SVGAGI. The CDR3 coding sequence is TGTGCCACCCTTAGGGGACTACACAATGAGCAGTTCTTC. The encoded protein is CATLRGLHNEQFF.